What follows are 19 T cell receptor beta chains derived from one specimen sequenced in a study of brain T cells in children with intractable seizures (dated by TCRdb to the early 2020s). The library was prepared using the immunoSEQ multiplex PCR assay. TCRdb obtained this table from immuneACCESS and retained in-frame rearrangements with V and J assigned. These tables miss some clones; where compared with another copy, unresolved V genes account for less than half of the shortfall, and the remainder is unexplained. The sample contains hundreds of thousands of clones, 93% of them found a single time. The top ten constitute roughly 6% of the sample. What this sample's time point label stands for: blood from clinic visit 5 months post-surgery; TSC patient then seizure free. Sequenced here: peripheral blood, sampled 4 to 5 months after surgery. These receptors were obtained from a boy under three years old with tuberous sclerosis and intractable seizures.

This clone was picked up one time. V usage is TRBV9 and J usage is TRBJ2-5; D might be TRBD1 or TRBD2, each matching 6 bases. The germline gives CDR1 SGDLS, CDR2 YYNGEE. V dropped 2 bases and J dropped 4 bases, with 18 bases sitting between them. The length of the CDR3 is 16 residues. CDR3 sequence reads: CASSVGGRAGRETQYF. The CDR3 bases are TGTGCCAGCAGCGTCGGGGGCAGGGCTGGGAGAGAGACCCAGTACTTC.

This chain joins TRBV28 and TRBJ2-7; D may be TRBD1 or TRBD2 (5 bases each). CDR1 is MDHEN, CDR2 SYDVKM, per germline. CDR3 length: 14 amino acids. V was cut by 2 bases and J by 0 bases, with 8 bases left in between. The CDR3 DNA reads TGTGCCAGCAGTTTAACGGGGCTCTCCTACGAGCAGTACTTC. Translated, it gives CASSLTGLSYEQYF.

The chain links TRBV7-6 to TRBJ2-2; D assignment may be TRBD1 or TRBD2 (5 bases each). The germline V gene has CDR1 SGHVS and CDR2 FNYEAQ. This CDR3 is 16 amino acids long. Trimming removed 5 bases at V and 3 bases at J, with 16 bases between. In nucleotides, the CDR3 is TGTGCCAGCAGCGTCCGGGGCAGCGTAGACACCGGGGAGCTGTTTTTT. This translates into CASSVRGSVDTGELFF.

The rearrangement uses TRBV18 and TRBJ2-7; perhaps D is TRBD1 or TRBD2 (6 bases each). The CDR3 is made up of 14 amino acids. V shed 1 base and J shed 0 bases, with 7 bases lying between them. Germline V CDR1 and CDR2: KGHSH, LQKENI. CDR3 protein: CASSPRGASYEQYF. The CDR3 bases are TGTGCCAGCTCACCACGGGGGGCCTCCTACGAGCAGTACTTC. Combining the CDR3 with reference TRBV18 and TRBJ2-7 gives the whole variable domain NAGVMQNPRHLVRRRGQEARLRCSPMKGHSHVYWYRQLPEEGLKFMVYLQKENIIDESGMPKERFSAEFPKEGPSILRIQQVVRGDSAAYFCASSPRGASYEQYFGPGTRLTVT.

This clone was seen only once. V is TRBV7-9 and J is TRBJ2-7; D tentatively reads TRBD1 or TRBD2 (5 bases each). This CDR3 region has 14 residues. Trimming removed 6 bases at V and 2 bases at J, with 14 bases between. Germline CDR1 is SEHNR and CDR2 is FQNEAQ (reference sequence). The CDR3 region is CASSSRGPAYEQYF. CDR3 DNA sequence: TGTGCCAGCAGTTCCCGGGGCCCTGCCTACGAGCAGTACTTC.

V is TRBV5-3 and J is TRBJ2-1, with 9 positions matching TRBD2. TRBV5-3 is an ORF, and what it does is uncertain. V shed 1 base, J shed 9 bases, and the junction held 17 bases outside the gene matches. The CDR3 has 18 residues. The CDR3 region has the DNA TGTGCCAGAAGCTTGTGGGCGGGAGGGCCTGATTCTGATGGTGAGCAGTTCTTC. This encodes CARSLWAGGPDSDGEQFF.

CDR3 amino acids: CASDNSATEAFF. The CDR3 DNA is TGTGCCAGTGATAATTCAGCCACTGAAGCTTTCTTT. The chain combines TRBV19 with TRBJ1-1, with D unresolved. This CDR3 spans 12 amino acids. The V end lost 8 bases, the J end lost 4 bases, and 11 bases lay between the germline ends. From germline, CDR1 is LNHDA and CDR2 SQIVND (reference sequence). Looking up the rest from reference TRBV19 and TRBJ1-1 gives the full variable domain: DGGITQSPKYLFRKEGQNVTLSCEQNLNHDAMYWYRQDPGQGLRLIYYSQIVNDFQKGDIAEGYSVSREKKESFPLTVTSAQKNPTAFYLCASDNSATEAFFGQGTRLTVV.

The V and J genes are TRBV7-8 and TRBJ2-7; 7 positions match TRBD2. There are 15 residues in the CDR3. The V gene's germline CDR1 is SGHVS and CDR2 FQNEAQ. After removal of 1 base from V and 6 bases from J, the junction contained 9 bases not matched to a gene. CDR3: CASSLDLTSAGEQYF. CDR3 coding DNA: TGTGCCAGCAGCTTAGATCTTACTAGCGCTGGCGAGCAGTACTTC.

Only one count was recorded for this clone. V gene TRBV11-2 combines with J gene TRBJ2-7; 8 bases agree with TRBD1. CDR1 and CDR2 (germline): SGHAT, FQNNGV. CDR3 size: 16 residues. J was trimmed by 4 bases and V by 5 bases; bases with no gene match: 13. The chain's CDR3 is CASSQEDRGLAYEQYF. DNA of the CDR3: TGTGCCAGCAGCCAAGAAGACAGGGGCCTTGCATACGAGCAGTACTTC.

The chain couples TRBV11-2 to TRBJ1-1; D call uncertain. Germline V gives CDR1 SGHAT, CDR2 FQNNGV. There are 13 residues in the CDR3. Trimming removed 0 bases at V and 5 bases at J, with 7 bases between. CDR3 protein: CASSLDLGTEAFF. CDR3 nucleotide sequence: TGTGCCAGCAGCTTAGATCTAGGAACTGAAGCTTTCTTT.

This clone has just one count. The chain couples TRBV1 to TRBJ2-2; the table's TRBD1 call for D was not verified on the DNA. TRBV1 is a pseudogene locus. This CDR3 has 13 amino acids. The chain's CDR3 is CTIFYRRPGELFF. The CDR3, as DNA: TGCACCATATTTTACAGGCGTCCCGGGGAGCTGTTTTTT.

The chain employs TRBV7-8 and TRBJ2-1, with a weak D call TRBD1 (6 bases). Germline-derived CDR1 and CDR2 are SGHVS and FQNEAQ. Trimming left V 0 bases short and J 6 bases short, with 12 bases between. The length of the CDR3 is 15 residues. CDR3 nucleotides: TGTGCCAGCAGCTTAGCGCTGGACAGCCCCAATGAGCAGTTCTTC. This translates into CASSLALDSPNEQFF.

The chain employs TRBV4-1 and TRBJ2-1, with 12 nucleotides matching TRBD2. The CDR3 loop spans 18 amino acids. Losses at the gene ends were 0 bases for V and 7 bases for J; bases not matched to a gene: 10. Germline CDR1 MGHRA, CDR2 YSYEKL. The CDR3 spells CASSQDRRWTSGNNEQFF. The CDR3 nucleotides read TGCGCCAGCAGCCAAGATCGTCGCTGGACTAGCGGGAATAATGAGCAGTTCTTC.

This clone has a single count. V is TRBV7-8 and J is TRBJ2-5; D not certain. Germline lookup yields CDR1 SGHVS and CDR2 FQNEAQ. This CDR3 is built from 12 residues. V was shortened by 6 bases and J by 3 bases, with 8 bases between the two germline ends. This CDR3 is CASSYRKETQYF. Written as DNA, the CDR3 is TGTGCCAGCAGTTACAGAAAAGAGACCCAGTACTTC.

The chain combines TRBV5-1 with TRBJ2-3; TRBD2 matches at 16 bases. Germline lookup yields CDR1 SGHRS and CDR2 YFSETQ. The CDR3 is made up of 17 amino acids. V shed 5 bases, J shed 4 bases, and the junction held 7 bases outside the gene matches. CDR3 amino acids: CASRSGTSGGAPDTQYF. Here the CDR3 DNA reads TGCGCCAGCAGATCCGGGACTAGCGGGGGGGCCCCAGATACGCAGTATTTT.

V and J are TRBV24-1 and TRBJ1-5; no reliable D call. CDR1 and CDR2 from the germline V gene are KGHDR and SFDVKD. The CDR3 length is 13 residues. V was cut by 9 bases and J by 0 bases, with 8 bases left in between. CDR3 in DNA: TGTGCCACCGGTAGACATAGCAATCAGCCCCAGCATTTT. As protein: CATGRHSNQPQHF.

CDR3 coding DNA: TGTGCCAGCAGCTTAGGCGGGGGGCAGAATGAAGCTTTCTTT. The encoded protein is CASSLGGGQNEAFF. The V and J genes are TRBV7-3 and TRBJ1-1, with TRBD1 as a possible D gene (6 bases). The ends were cut back, 2 bases at V and 7 bases at J, with 14 bases in the middle. Germline V lookup: CDR1 SGHTA, CDR2 FQGTGA. This CDR3 region has 14 residues.

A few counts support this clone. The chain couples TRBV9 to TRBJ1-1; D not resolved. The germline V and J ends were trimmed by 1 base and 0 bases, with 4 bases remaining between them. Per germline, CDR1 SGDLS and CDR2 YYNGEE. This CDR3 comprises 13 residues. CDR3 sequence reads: CASSVTVNTEAFF. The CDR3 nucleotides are TGTGCCAGCAGCGTAACGGTGAACACTGAAGCTTTCTTT.

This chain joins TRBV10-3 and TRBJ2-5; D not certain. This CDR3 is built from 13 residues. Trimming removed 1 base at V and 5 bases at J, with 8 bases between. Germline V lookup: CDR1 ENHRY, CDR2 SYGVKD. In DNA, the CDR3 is TGTGCCATCAGTGAGTGGTCCGGGGAGACCCAGTACTTC. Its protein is CAISEWSGETQYF.